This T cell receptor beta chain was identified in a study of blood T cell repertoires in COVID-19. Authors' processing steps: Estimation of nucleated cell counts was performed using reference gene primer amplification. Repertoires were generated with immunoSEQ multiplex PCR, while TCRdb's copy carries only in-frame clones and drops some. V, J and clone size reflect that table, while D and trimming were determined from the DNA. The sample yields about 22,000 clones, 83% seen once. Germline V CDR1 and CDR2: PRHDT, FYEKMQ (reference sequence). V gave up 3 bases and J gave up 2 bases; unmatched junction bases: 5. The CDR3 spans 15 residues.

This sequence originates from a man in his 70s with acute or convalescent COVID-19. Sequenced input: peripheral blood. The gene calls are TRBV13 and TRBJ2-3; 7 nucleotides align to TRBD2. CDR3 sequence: CASSLPSGSTDTQYF. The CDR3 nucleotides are TGTGCCAGCAGCTTGCCTAGCGGTTCCACAGATACGCAGTATTTT.